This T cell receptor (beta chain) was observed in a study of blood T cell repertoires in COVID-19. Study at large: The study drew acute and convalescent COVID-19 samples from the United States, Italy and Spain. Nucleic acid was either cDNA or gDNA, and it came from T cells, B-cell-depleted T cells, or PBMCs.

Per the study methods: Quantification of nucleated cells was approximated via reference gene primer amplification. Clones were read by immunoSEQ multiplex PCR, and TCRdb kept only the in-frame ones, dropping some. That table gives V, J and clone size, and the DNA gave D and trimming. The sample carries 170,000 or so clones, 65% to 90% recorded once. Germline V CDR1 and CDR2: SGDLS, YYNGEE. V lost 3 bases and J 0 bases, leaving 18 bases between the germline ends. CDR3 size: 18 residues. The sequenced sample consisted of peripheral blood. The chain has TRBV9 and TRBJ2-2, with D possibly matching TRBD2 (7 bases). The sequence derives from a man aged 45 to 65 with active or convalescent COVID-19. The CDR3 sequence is CASSAPRKGGTNTGELFF. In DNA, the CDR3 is TGTGCCAGCAGCGCACCCCGTAAGGGGGGGACGAACACCGGGGAGCTGTTTTTT.